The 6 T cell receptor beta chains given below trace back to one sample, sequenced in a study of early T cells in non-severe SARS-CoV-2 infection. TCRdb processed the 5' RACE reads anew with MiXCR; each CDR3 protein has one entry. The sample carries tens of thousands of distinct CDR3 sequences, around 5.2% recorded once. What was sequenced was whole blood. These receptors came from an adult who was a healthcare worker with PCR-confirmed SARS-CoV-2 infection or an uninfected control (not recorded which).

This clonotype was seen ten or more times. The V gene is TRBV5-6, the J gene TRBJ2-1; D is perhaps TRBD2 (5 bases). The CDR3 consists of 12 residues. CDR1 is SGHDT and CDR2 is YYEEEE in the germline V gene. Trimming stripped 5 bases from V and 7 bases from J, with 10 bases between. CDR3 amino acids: CASSRLSNEQFF. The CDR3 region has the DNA TGTGCCAGCAGTAGACTATCAAATGAGCAGTTCTTC. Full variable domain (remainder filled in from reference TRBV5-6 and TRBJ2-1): DAGVTQSPTHLIKTRGQQVTLRCSPKSGHDTVSWYQQALGQGPQFIFQYYEEEERQRGNFPDRFSGHQFPNYSSELNVNALLLGDSALYLCASSRLSNEQFFGPGTRLTVL.

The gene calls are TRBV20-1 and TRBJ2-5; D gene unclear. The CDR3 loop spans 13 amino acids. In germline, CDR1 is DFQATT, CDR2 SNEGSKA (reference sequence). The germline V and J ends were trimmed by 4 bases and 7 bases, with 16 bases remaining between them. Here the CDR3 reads CSATLTSLGTQYF. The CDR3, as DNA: TGCAGTGCTACCCTGACCTCTTTGGGGACCCAGTACTTC.

CDR3 residues: CASSEAGEAFF. CDR3 nucleotides: TGTGCCAGCAGTGAAGCAGGTGAAGCTTTCTTT. The chain recombines TRBV25-1 with TRBJ1-1; D ambiguous. CDR1 is MGHDK and CDR2 is SYGVNS in the germline V gene. The germline V and J ends were trimmed by 2 bases and 7 bases, with 5 bases remaining between them. This CDR3 contains 11 residues.

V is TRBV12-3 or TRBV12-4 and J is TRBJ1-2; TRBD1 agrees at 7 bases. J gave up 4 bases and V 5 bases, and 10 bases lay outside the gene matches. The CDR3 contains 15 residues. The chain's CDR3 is CASSLEIQGSYGYTF. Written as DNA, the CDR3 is TGTGCCAGCAGTCTAGAGATACAGGGGAGCTATGGCTACACCTTC.

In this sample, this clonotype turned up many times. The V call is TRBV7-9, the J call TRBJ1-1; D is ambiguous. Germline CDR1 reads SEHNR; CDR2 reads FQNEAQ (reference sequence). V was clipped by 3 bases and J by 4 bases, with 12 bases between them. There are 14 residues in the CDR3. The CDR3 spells CASSFIGPATEAFF. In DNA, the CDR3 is TGTGCCAGCAGCTTTATCGGACCCGCCACTGAAGCTTTCTTT.

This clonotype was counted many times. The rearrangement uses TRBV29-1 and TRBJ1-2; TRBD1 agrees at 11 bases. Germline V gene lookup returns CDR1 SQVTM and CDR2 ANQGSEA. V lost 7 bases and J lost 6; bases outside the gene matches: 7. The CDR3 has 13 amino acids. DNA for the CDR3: TGCAGCGGGGAGGACAGGGGGCTCAATGGCTACACCTTC. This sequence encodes CSGEDRGLNGYTF.